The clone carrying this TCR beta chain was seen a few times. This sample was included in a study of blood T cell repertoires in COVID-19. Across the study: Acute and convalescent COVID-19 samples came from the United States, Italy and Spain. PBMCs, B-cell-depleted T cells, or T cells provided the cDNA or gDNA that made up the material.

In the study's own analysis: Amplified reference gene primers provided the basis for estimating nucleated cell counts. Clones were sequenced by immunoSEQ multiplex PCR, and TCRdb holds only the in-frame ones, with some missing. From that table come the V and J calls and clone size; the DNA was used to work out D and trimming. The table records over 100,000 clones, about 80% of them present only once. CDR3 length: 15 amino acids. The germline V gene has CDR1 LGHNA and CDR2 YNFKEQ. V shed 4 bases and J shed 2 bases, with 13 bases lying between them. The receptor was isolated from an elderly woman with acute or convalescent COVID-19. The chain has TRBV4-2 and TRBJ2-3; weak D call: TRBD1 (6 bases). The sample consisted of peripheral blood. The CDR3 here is CASSRRDIFTDTQYF. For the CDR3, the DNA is TGTGCCAGCAGCCGTCGGGACATTTTCACAGATACGCAGTATTTT.